The following is a T cell receptor (beta chain) sequence with its context. Its antigen is still unknown. Trimming took 4 bases from V and 2 from J; bases not matched to a gene: 8. Germline CDR1 and CDR2: SGDLS and YYNGEE. This CDR3 is built from 16 residues. The data belong to a study of long-term antiretroviral therapy in people with HIV. Version v3.0 of the immunoSEQ assay ran at survey level. TCRdb keeps only in-frame clones here, not all; method: immunoSEQ multiplex PCR. The sample has 25,000 to 40,000 clones, 95% to 97% seen once. Whole-study findings and limits: Clonal populations expanded prior to ART predominated within the repertoire at all time points. Repertoires in HIV (unlike those of controls) had narrower CDR3 length ranges. ART adherence, viral resistance and therapy changes were undocumented.

The specimen comprised unsorted PBMCs, sampled around 6.6 years after starting antiretroviral therapy. The chain joins TRBV9 to TRBJ2-3; 9 nucleotides line up with TRBD2. This receptor was obtained from a man aged 30 to 45 with HIV. CDR3 protein: CASSPGTSYVTDTQYF. The CDR3 nucleotides are TGTGCCAGCAGCCCAGGGACTAGCTATGTCACAGATACGCAGTATTTT.